This T cell receptor beta chain was retrieved from a study of technical replicates of blood from a few donors. V was shortened by 2 bases and J by 8 bases, with 12 bases between the two germline ends. The CDR3 runs to 13 residues. Germline loops: CDR1 SGHVS, CDR2 FQNEAQ. Method: immunoSEQ multiplex PCR; TCRdb's copy keeps in-frame clones and lacks some. Of 76,000 or so clones listed, around 90% were seen once; the top ten hold 0.25%. The chain has TRBV7-8 and TRBJ1-2; D is perhaps TRBD1 (6 bases). This clonotype originated in a human donor in good health. The sequencing sample was made of T cells isolated from PBMCs. CDR3 protein: CASSLSGAGGYTF. The CDR3 region has the DNA TGTGCCAGCAGCTTATCAGGGGCGGGCGGCTACACCTTC.